These 9 T cell receptor beta chains were all obtained from the same sample, sequenced in a study of T cells in Graves' hyperthyroidism and ophthalmopathy. Regions amplified from RNA transcripts were the TCR beta CDR3 regions. Carried out on the TCR CDR3, a first-round RT-PCR used the HTBI primer set. Via MiXCR, TCRdb re-called the multiplex PCR reads, giving one row per CDR3 protein. This sample has approximately 400,000 distinct CDR3 sequences, with more than 13% found just once. The sequenced material came from blood. All receptors come from a woman under 40 with Graves' hyperthyroidism.

This chain uses TRBV20-1 with TRBJ2-3; D perhaps matches TRBD2 (6 bases). The CDR3 length is 15 residues. Trimming removed 1 base from V and 0 bases from J, with 11 bases in between. Germline V lookup: CDR1 DFQATT, CDR2 SNEGSKA (reference sequence). The CDR3: CSARVRGSSTDTQYF. DNA of the CDR3: TGCAGTGCTAGAGTGCGGGGTAGCAGCACAGATACGCAGTATTTT.

V is TRBV7-8 and J is TRBJ2-2; D perhaps matches TRBD2 (6 bases). CDR1 is SGHVS and CDR2 is FQNEAQ in the germline V gene. Trimming pared 4 bases from V and 1 base from J, leaving 25 bases between. The CDR3 runs 20 residues. The CDR3 nucleotides read TGTGCCAGCAGCTCCTCAACTGAACTAGCTACTCCGGGGAACACCGGGGAGCTGTTTTTT. Translating it yields CASSSSTELATPGNTGELFF.

The sample holds a few counts of this clonotype. CDR3 sequence: CASSPPPERPQHF. In nucleotides, the CDR3 is TGTGCCAGCAGTCCCCCCCCCGAGAGGCCCCAGCATTTT. V and J are TRBV28 and TRBJ1-5; no definite D call. CDR1 is MDHEN and CDR2 is SYDVKM in the germline V gene. This CDR3 is built from 13 residues. The V end lost 5 bases, the J end lost 9 bases, and 14 bases lay between the germline ends.

This clonotype was counted ten times or more. The gene calls are TRBV7-8 and TRBJ2-7; TRBD1 might be the D (8 bases). Deletions cut 1 base from V and 3 bases from J, with 13 bases between. The length of the CDR3 is 15 residues. CDR1 and CDR2 (germline): SGHVS, FQNEAQ. The CDR3 here is CASSLVGGTGYEQYF. The CDR3 nucleotides are TGTGCCAGCAGCTTAGTGGGGGGGACAGGCTACGAGCAGTACTTC.

This clonotype was picked up a small number of times. The chain has TRBV20-1 and TRBJ2-1; TRBD2 agrees at 7 bases. The CDR3 spans 15 residues. Germline V gene lookup returns CDR1 DFQATT and CDR2 SNEGSKA (reference sequence). The CDR3 region has the DNA TGCAGCGCACCCGAAGGACTAGGGGACTACAATGAGCAGTTCTTC. Protein product: CSAPEGLGDYNEQFF.

This clonotype was seen ten or more times. This chain connects TRBV12-3 or TRBV12-4 to TRBJ2-7; 13 nucleotides line up with TRBD2. Trimming removed 6 bases from V and 2 bases from J; junction bases left unmatched: 4. The CDR3 is 15 residues long. The CDR3 DNA sequence: TGTGCCAGCAGGGGGACTAGCGGGAATACCTACGAGCAGTACTTC. Residues: CASRGTSGNTYEQYF.

Comments on this clonotype: The conserved final phenylalanine or tryptophan is absent from the CDR3, which likely points to a read error. The genes are TRBV12-3 or TRBV12-4 and TRBJ2-2; maybe TRBD2 (5 bases). V lost 6 bases to trimming and J lost 3 bases, with 11 bases between them. The CDR3 extends over 14 amino acids. CDR3: CASSMDLYTGELFS. The CDR3 nucleotides read TGTGCCAGCAGCATGGACTTGTACACCGGGGAGCTGTTTTCT.

This clonotype was observed at least ten times. J is TRBJ1-1 and V is TRBV5-1; TRBD1 aligns across 8 bases. V was clipped by 4 bases and J by 3 bases; unmatched bases: 5. The CDR3 covers 14 residues. From germline, CDR1 is SGHRS and CDR2 YFSETQ. The CDR3 DNA reads TGCGCCAGCAGCGTGACAGGGGAGGACACTGAAGCTTTCTTT. Protein: CASSVTGEDTEAFF.

This clonotype occurred many times. The chain carries TRBV30 and TRBJ2-1; D is undetermined. This CDR3 is built from 12 residues. V lost 0 bases and J lost 7, with 7 bases in between. Germline CDR1 and CDR2: GTSNPN and SVGIG (reference sequence). The CDR3 loop is CAWSVKVNEQFF. Here the CDR3 DNA reads TGTGCCTGGAGTGTAAAAGTGAATGAGCAGTTCTTC.